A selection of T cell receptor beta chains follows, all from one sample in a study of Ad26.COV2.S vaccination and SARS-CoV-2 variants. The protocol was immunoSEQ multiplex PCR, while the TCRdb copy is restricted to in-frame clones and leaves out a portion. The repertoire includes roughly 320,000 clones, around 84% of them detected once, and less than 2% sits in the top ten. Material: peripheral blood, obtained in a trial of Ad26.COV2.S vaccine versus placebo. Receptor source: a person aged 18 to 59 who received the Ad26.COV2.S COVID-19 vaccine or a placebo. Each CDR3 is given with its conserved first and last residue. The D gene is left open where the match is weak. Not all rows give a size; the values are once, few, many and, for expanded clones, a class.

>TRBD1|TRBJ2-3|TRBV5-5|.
CASSPPKTGATDTQYF
TGTGCCAGCAGCCCACCTAAGACAGGGGCGACAGATACGCAGTATTTT
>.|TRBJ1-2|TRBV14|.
CASSQGRRAGYTF
TGTGCCAGCAGCCAAGGTCGGAGGGCTGGCTACACCTTC
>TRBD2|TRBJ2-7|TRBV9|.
CASSEGLAGGPFPYEQYF
TGTGCCAGCAGCGAGGGACTAGCGGGGGGCCCTTTCCCCTACGAGCAGTACTTC
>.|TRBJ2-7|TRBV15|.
CATGAGSTYEQYF
TGTGCCACCGGTGCGGGGAGTACCTACGAGCAGTACTTC
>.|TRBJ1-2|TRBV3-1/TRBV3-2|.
CASSQDNRYRYTF
TGTGCCAGCAGCCAAGATAACCGATATCGCTACACCTTC
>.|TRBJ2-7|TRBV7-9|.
CASSSYLLSYEQYF
TGTGCCAGCAGCTCTTATCTCTTGAGCTACGAGCAGTACTTC
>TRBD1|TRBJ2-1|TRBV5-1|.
CASSSYGQGGEQFF
TGCGCCAGCAGCTCGTACGGACAGGGAGGTGAGCAGTTCTTC
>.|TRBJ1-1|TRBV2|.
CASSEGRRVGPEAFF
TGTGCCAGCAGTGAAGGCCGCAGGGTAGGGCCTGAAGCTTTCTTT
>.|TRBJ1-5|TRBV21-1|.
CASIKQGGGVCNQPQHF
TGTGCCAGCATCAAACAGGGTGGAGGGGTATGCAATCAGCCCCAGCATTTT
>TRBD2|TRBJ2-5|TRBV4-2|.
CASSQGTSVETQYF
TGTGCCAGCAGCCAAGGGACTAGCGTAGAGACCCAGTACTTC
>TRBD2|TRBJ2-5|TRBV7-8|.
CASSTRLAGSPFQETQYF
TGTGCCAGCAGCACACGACTAGCGGGGTCGCCCTTTCAAGAGACCCAGTACTTC
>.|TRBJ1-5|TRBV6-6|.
CASSTTEGDSNQPQHF
TGTGCCAGCAGTACCACGGAGGGGGATAGCAATCAGCCCCAGCATTTT
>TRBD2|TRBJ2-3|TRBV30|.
CAWSVVGGGRDTQYF
TGTGCCTGGAGTGTGGTCGGCGGGGGAAGAGATACGCAGTATTTT
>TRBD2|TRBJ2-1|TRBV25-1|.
CASSPRGSGGVGEQFF
TGTGCCAGCAGTCCACGGGGTAGCGGGGGGGTTGGTGAGCAGTTCTTC
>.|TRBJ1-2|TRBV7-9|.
CASSPVQGTNYGYTF
TGTGCCAGCAGCCCGGTCCAGGGAACTAACTATGGCTACACCTTC
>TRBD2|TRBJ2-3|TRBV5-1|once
CASSLEGLAGGRYTDTQYF
TGCGCCAGCAGCTTGGAGGGACTAGCGGGGGGCAGGTACACAGATACGCAGTATTTT
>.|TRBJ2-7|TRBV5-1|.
CASSIERSGEYEQYF
TGCGCCAGCAGCATCGAACGGTCAGGCGAATACGAGCAGTACTTC
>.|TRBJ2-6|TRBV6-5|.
CASMGSGANVLTF
TGTGCCAGCATGGGGTCTGGGGCCAACGTCCTGACTTTC
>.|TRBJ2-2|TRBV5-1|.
CASSLSGGANTGELFF
TGCGCCAGCAGCTTGAGTGGGGGCGCGAACACCGGGGAGCTGTTTTTT
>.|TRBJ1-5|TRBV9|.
CASSVGNSNQPQHF
TGTGCCAGCAGCGTGGGGAATAGCAATCAGCCCCAGCATTTT
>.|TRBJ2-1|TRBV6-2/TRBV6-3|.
CVSSYGFGGKNEQFF
TGTGTCAGCAGTTACGGCTTTGGGGGGAAGAATGAGCAGTTCTTC
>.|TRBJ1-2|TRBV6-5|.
CASSRDPTGYGYTF
TGTGCCAGCAGTCGTGACCCGACAGGCTATGGCTACACCTTC
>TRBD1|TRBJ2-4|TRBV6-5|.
CASRGDRIDKNIQYF
TGTGCCAGCAGGGGGGACAGAATAGACAAAAACATTCAGTACTTC
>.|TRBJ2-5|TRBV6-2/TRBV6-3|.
CASSLKETQYF
TGTGCCAGCAGCCTAAAGGAGACCCAGTACTTC
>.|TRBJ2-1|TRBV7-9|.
CASSPGVGEQFF
TGTGCCAGCAGCCCAGGGGTCGGTGAGCAGTTCTTC
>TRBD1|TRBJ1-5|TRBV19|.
CASSDRDRGWFGNQPQHF
TGTGCCAGTAGTGACCGGGACAGGGGATGGTTTGGCAATCAGCCCCAGCATTTT
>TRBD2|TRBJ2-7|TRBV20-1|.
CSASTSGDLYEQYF
TGCAGTGCCAGTACTAGCGGGGATCTCTACGAGCAGTACTTC
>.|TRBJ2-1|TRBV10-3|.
CAISVPTETRRGSYNEQFF
TGTGCCATCAGTGTCCCTACTGAAACGCGGCGAGGGTCCTACAATGAGCAGTTCTTC
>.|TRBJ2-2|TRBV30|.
CAWSLRVGGELFF
TGTGCCTGGAGTTTAAGGGTTGGCGGGGAGCTGTTTTTT
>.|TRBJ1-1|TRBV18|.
CASSPGGETEAFF
TGTGCCAGCTCACCCGGCGGGGAGACTGAAGCTTTCTTT
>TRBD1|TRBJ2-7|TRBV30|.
CAWSVVGTGKAYEQYF
TGTGCCTGGAGTGTAGTGGGGACAGGAAAAGCCTACGAGCAGTACTTC
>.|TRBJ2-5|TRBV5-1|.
CASSRSSDRMIRKRETQYF
TGCGCCAGCAGCCGCTCATCGGACAGAATGATCAGGAAGCGGGAGACCCAGTACTTC
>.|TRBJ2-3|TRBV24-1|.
CATSSGDTQYF
TGTGCCACCAGTTCCGGGGATACGCAGTATTTT
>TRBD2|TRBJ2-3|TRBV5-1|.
CASRLLAVPSTDTQYF
TGCGCCAGCAGATTACTAGCGGTACCAAGCACAGATACGCAGTATTTT
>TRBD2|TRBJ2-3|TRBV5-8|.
CASSFSSGGAIDTQYF
TGTGCCAGCAGCTTCTCTAGCGGGGGGGCAATTGATACGCAGTATTTT
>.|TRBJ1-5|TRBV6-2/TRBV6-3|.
CASSFSGSSQPQHF
TGTGCCAGCAGTTTTTCAGGGTCGAGTCAGCCCCAGCATTTT
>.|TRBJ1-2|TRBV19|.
CASNETPNYGYTF
TGTGCCAGTAATGAGACTCCAAACTATGGCTACACCTTC
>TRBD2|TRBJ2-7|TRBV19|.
CASSSASGADYEQYF
TGTGCCAGTAGTAGCGCTAGCGGGGCTGACTACGAGCAGTACTTC
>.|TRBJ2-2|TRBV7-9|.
CASSLAPYSINTGELFF
TGTGCCAGCAGCTTAGCGCCCTACAGCATTAACACCGGGGAGCTGTTTTTT
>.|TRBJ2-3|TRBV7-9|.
CASSPDTFTDTQYF
TGTGCCAGCAGCCCGGACACCTTCACAGATACGCAGTATTTT
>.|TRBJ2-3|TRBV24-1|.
CATSDLDSQSPDTQYF
TGTGCCACCAGTGATTTGGACTCCCAGTCCCCAGATACGCAGTATTTT
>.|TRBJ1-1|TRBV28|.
CASSNRVSGAFF
TGTGCCAGCAGCAACAGGGTTAGCGGAGCTTTCTTT
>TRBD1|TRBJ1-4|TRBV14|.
CASSQKTGVGEKLFF
TGTGCCAGCAGCCAAAAAACAGGGGTAGGAGAAAAACTGTTTTTT
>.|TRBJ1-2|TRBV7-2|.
CASSLGGQSSYTF
TGTGCCAGCAGCTTAGGAGGCCAGTCCAGCTACACCTTC
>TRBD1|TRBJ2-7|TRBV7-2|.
CASSPGQGLTYEQYF
TGTGCCAGCAGCCCTGGACAGGGGCTAACCTACGAGCAGTACTTC
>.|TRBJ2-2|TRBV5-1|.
CASSPSGFFGTGELFF
TGCGCCAGCAGCCCGTCGGGGTTCTTCGGCACCGGGGAGCTGTTTTTT
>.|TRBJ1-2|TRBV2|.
CASSGEAKGDGYTF
TGTGCCAGCAGTGGCGAGGCCAAAGGGGATGGCTACACCTTC
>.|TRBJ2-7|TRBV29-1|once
CSVDPNTGEQYF
TGCAGCGTAGATCCTAACACGGGCGAGCAGTACTTC
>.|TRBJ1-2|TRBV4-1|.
CASSQAGATNYGYTF
TGCGCCAGCAGCCAAGCTGGGGCTACTAACTATGGCTACACCTTC
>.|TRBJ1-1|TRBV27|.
CASSRPESPNTEAFF
TGTGCCAGCAGTCGCCCGGAAAGCCCTAACACTGAAGCTTTCTTT
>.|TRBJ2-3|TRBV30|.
CAWSVRASATDTQYF
TGTGCCTGGAGTGTACGGGCTAGCGCCACAGATACGCAGTATTTT